This T cell receptor beta chain was found in a study of beta chain features in type 1 diabetes. Study overall: Across every sample, some 110 million sorted cells were examined in total.

The CDR3 covers 15 residues. The germline V gene has CDR1 MNHNY and CDR2 SVGAGI (reference sequence). After removal of 7 bases from V and 0 bases from J, the junction contained 3 bases not matched to a gene. Reverse transcribing all isolated RNA meant expressed TCRB transcripts were sequenced. Method: immunoSEQ multiplex PCR; TCRdb's copy keeps in-frame clones and lacks some. The table records 150,000 to 190,000 clones, around 8% of them present only once. Comments on this clone: The antigen remains unidentified.

Study conclusions and caveats: In the patient group, naive, central memory and Treg TCRB repertoires seemed more alike than in the healthy donor group. In these data, an HLA type influence on TCRB rearrangement remained unresolved.

It was via CD45RO/CCR7/CD25/CD127/CD95/CD27 that CD4+ naive, central memory, regulatory and stem cell-like memory cells were sorted. V gene TRBV6-6 combines with J gene TRBJ2-6; 7 positions match TRBD1. The clonotype comes from a man younger than 30 in good health. The sequenced sample consisted of central memory CD4+ T cells from blood. CDR3 DNA sequence: TGTGCCAGCATGGACAGGAACTCTGGGGCCAACGTCCTGACTTTC. It codes for CASMDRNSGANVLTF.